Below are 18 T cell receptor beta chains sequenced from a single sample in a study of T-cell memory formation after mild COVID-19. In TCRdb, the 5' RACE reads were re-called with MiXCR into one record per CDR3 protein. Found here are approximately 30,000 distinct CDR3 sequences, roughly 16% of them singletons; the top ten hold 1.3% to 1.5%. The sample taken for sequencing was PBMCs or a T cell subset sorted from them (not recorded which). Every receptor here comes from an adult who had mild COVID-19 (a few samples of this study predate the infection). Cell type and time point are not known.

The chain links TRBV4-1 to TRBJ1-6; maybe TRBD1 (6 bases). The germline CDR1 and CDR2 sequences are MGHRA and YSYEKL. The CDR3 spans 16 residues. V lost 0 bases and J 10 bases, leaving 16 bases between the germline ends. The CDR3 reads CASSQEYAGAVSPLHF. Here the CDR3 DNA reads TGCGCCAGCAGCCAAGAGTATGCAGGGGCGGTATCACCCCTCCACTTT.

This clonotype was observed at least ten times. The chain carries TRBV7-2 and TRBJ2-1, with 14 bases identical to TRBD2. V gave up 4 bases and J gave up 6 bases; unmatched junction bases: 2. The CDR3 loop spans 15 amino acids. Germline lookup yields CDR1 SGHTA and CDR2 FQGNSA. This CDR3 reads CASSSGLAGANEQFF. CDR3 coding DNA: TGTGCCAGCAGCTCGGGACTAGCGGGAGCCAATGAGCAGTTCTTC.

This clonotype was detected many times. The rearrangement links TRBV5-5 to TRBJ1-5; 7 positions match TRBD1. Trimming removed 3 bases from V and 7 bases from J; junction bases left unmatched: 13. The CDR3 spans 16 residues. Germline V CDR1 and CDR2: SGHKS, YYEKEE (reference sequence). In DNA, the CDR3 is TGTGCCAGCAGCTACAGCCCACGTAGGGGGCACCAGCCCCAGCATTTT. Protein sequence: CASSYSPRRGHQPQHF.

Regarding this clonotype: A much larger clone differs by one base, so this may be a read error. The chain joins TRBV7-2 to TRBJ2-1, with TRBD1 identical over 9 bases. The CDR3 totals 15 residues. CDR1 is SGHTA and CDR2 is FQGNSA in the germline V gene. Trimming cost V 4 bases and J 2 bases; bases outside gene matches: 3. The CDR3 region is CASSCGQGTYNEQFF. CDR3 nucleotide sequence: TGTGCCAGCAGCTGTGGACAGGGGACCTACAATGAGCAGTTCTTC.

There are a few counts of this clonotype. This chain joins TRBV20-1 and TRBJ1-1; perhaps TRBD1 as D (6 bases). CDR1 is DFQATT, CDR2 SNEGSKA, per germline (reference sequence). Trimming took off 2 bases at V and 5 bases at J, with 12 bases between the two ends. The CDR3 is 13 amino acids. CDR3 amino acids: CSARNTRGTEAFF. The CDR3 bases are TGCAGTGCTAGAAACACCAGGGGTACTGAAGCTTTCTTT.

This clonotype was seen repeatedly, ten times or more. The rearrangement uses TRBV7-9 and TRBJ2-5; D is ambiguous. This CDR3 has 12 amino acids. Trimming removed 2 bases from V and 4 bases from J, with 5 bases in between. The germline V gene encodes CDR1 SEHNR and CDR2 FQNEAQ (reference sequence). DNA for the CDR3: TGTGCCAGCAGCTTAAGTGGAGAGACCCAGTACTTC. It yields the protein CASSLSGETQYF.

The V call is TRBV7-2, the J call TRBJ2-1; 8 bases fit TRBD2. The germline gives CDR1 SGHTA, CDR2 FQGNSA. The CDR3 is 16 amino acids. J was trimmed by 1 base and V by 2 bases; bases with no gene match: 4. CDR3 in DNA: TGTGCCAGCAGCTTATTGGGCGGGGGGTCCTACAATGAGCAGTTCTTC. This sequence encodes CASSLLGGGSYNEQFF.

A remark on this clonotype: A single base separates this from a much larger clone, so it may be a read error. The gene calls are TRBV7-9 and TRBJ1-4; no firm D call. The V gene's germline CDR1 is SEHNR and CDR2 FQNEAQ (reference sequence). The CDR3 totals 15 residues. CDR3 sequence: CASSSKGPPNERLFF. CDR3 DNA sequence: TGTGCCAGCAGCTCGAAAGGACCCCCTAATGAAAGACTGTTTTTT.

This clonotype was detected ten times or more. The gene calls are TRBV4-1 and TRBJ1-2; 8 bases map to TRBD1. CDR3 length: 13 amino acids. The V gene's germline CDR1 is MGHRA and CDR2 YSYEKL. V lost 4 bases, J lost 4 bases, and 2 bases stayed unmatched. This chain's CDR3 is CASSPGGLYGYTF. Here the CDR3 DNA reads TGCGCCAGCAGCCCAGGGGGCCTCTATGGCTACACCTTC.

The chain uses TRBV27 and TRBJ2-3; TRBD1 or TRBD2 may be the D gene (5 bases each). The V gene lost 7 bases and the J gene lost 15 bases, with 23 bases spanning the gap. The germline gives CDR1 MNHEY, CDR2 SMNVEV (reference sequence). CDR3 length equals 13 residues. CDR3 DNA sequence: TGTGCCAGCATAGGAAGGTTGGGACCCTGGCTCTATTTT. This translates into CASIGRLGPWLYF.

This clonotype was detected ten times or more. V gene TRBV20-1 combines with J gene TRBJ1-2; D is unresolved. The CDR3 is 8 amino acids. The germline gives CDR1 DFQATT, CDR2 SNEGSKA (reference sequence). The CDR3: CSSAGYTF. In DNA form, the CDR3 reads TGCAGCTCAGCCGGCTACACCTTC.

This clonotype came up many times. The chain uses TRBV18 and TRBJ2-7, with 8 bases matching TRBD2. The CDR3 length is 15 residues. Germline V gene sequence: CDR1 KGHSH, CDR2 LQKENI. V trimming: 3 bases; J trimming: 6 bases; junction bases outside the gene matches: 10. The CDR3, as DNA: TGTGCCAGCTCACCTCGCATCGGGGGGGGTATCGAGCAGTACTTC. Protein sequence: CASSPRIGGGIEQYF.

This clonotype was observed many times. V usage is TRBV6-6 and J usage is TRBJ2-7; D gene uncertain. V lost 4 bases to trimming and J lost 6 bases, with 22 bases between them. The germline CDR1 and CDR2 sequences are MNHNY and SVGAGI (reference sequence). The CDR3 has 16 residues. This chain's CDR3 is CASSSVLTSAWSEQYF. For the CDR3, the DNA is TGTGCCAGCAGTTCGGTGTTGACGTCGGCTTGGTCCGAGCAGTACTTC.

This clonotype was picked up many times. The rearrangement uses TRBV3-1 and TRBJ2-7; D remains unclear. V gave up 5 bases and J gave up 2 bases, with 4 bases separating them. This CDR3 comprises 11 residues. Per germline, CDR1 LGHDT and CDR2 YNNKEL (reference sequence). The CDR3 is CASSSTYEQYF. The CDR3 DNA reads TGTGCCAGCAGCTCGACCTACGAGCAGTACTTC.

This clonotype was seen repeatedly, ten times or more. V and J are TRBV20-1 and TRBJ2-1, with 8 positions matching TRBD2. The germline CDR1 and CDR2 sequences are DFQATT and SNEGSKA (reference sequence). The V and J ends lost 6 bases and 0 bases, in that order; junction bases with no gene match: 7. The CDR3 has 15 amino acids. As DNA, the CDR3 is TGCAGTGCCCCGACTAGCGAGAGCTCCTACAATGAGCAGTTCTTC. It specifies CSAPTSESSYNEQFF.

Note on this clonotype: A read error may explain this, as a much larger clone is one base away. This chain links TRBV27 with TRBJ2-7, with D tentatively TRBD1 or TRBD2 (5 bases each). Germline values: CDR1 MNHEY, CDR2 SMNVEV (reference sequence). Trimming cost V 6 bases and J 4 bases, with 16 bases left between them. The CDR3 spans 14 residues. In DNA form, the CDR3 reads TGTGCCAGCAGCCCTGGGGACCTGATTTACGAGCAGTACTTC. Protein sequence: CASSPGDLIYEQYF.

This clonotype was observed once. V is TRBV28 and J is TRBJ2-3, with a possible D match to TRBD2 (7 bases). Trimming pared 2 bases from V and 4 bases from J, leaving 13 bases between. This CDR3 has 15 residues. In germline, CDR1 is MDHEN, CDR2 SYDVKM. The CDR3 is CASSLEGGASDTQYF. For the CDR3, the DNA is TGTGCCAGCAGTTTAGAGGGGGGGGCGTCAGATACGCAGTATTTT.

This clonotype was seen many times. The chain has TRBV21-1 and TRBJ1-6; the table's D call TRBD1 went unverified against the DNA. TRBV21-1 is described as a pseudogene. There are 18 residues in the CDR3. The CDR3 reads CASSWLFSGRLHDSPLHF. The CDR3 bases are TGTGCCAGCAGTTGGTTGTTCTCCGGGCGCTTGCATGATTCACCCCTCCACTTT.